A selection of T cell receptor beta chains follows, all from one sample in a study of T cell changes during pregnancy in multiple sclerosis. Only in-frame clones appear in the TCRdb table, and some are missing; sequencing was by immunoSEQ multiplex PCR. Among about 40,000 clones listed, approximately 89% were seen once. The starting material was peripheral blood, obtained in the first trimester of pregnancy. These receptors came from a female donor in good health, enrolled as a control in a pregnancy study. The CDR3 runs from the conserved cysteine through the conserved F or W. The order of the fields is clone size, D gene, V gene, J gene, CDR3 protein, CDR3 DNA. D genes are given only for firm matches. Rows may omit the clone size; those that give it use once, few, many or a size class.

clone size: -
D gene: TRBD1
V gene: TRBV2
J gene: TRBJ2-7
CDR3 protein: CASRADRGDPRSPVYEQYF
CDR3 DNA: TGTGCCAGCAGGGCCGACAGGGGGGACCCTCGGAGTCCCGTCTACGAGCAGTACTTC

clone size: -
D gene: TRBD1
V gene: TRBV19
J gene: TRBJ1-3
CDR3 protein: CASSGTGGNTIYF
CDR3 DNA: TGTGCCAGTAGTGGGACAGGGGGAAACACCATATATTTT

clone size: -
D gene: TRBD1
V gene: TRBV27
J gene: TRBJ1-4
CDR3 protein: CASSFLARKGAINEKLFF
CDR3 DNA: TGTGCCAGCAGTTTCTTGGCACGAAAGGGGGCCATCAATGAAAAACTGTTTTTT

clone size: -
D gene: TRBD1
V gene: TRBV5-1
J gene: TRBJ2-4
CDR3 protein: CASTRTGPENIQYF
CDR3 DNA: TGCGCCAGCACCCGGACAGGGCCTGAAAACATTCAGTACTTC

clone size: -
D gene: TRBD1
V gene: TRBV6-1
J gene: TRBJ2-2
CDR3 protein: CASTQGETGELFF
CDR3 DNA: TGTGCCAGCACCCAGGGGGAAACCGGGGAGCTGTTTTTT

clone size: -
D gene: TRBD2
V gene: TRBV9
J gene: TRBJ2-3
CDR3 protein: CASSVAGGSTDTQYF
CDR3 DNA: TGTGCCAGCAGCGTAGCGGGGGGGAGCACAGATACGCAGTATTTT

clone size: -
D gene: -
V gene: TRBV6-5
J gene: TRBJ1-6
CDR3 protein: CASSYSSQGLNSPLHF
CDR3 DNA: TGTGCCAGCAGTTACTCGAGCCAGGGTCTTAATTCACCCCTCCACTTT

clone size: -
D gene: TRBD1
V gene: TRBV4-1
J gene: TRBJ1-1
CDR3 protein: CASSLDRGAWDTEAFF
CDR3 DNA: TGCGCCAGCAGCCTTGACAGGGGAGCTTGGGACACTGAAGCTTTCTTT

clone size: once
D gene: -
V gene: TRBV27
J gene: TRBJ1-5
CDR3 protein: CASSLLGGNQPQHF
CDR3 DNA: TGTGCCAGCAGTTTACTCGGGGGCAATCAGCCCCAGCATTTT

clone size: -
D gene: TRBD1
V gene: TRBV19
J gene: TRBJ1-2
CDR3 protein: CASSRQGSSDGYTF
CDR3 DNA: TGTGCCAGTAGTAGACAGGGGTCGAGTGATGGCTACACCTTC

clone size: -
D gene: TRBD1
V gene: TRBV28
J gene: TRBJ1-2
CDR3 protein: CASSFGQGGSFTF
CDR3 DNA: TGTGCCAGCAGTTTCGGCCAAGGGGGCTCCTTCACCTTC

clone size: -
D gene: TRBD2
V gene: TRBV7-3
J gene: TRBJ2-5
CDR3 protein: CASSLGSSGQETQYF
CDR3 DNA: TGTGCCAGCAGCCTCGGCTCTAGCGGGCAAGAGACCCAGTACTTC

clone size: -
D gene: TRBD2
V gene: TRBV9
J gene: TRBJ2-1
CDR3 protein: CASSSTGGGLMNEQFF
CDR3 DNA: TGTGCCAGCAGCTCCACTGGGGGGGGACTAATGAATGAGCAGTTCTTC

clone size: -
D gene: TRBD1
V gene: TRBV5-1
J gene: TRBJ1-2
CDR3 protein: CASSPPTGQGSGYTF
CDR3 DNA: TGCGCCAGCAGCCCGCCGACGGGACAGGGAAGCGGCTACACCTTC

clone size: -
D gene: TRBD1
V gene: TRBV9
J gene: TRBJ2-7
CDR3 protein: CASSVGDRLSYEQYF
CDR3 DNA: TGTGCCAGCAGCGTAGGGGACAGACTCTCCTACGAGCAGTACTTC

clone size: -
D gene: -
V gene: TRBV10-3
J gene: TRBJ2-1
CDR3 protein: CAISESGQGGGQFF
CDR3 DNA: TGTGCCATCAGTGAATCTGGGCAGGGGGGTGGGCAGTTCTTC

clone size: -
D gene: -
V gene: TRBV21-1
J gene: TRBJ1-5
CDR3 protein: CASSGPGPNQPQHF
CDR3 DNA: TGTGCCAGCAGCGGGCCAGGTCCTAATCAGCCCCAGCATTTT

clone size: once
D gene: -
V gene: TRBV27
J gene: TRBJ2-1
CDR3 protein: CASSRTRGYNEQFF
CDR3 DNA: TGTGCCAGCAGTAGGACCCGGGGATACAATGAGCAGTTCTTC

clone size: -
D gene: -
V gene: TRBV6-5
J gene: TRBJ2-3
CDR3 protein: CASSRDVADTQYF
CDR3 DNA: TGTGCCAGCAGCCGGGATGTAGCAGATACGCAGTATTTT

clone size: -
D gene: TRBD2
V gene: TRBV29-1
J gene: TRBJ2-6
CDR3 protein: CSAREGSGANVLTF
CDR3 DNA: TGCAGCGCCAGGGAGGGCTCTGGGGCCAACGTCCTGACTTTC

clone size: -
D gene: -
V gene: TRBV2
J gene: TRBJ2-2
CDR3 protein: CASSERGSGELFF
CDR3 DNA: TGTGCCAGCAGTGAAAGAGGGAGCGGGGAGCTGTTTTTT

clone size: -
D gene: TRBD1
V gene: TRBV7-2
J gene: TRBJ1-2
CDR3 protein: CASSARTGDYGYTF
CDR3 DNA: TGTGCCAGCAGCGCCAGGACAGGGGACTATGGCTACACCTTC

clone size: few
D gene: -
V gene: TRBV9
J gene: TRBJ1-1
CDR3 protein: CASSVAGTDTEAFF
CDR3 DNA: TGTGCCAGCAGCGTAGCTGGAACAGACACTGAAGCTTTCTTT

clone size: -
D gene: -
V gene: TRBV15
J gene: TRBJ1-4
CDR3 protein: CATSRDLRWREGEKLFF
CDR3 DNA: TGTGCCACCAGCAGAGATTTGAGGTGGAGGGAGGGAGAAAAACTGTTTTTT

clone size: once
D gene: -
V gene: TRBV6-5
J gene: TRBJ1-4
CDR3 protein: CASSLTALNEKLFF
CDR3 DNA: TGTGCCAGCAGTCTGACAGCCCTTAATGAAAAACTGTTTTTT

clone size: -
D gene: TRBD2
V gene: TRBV9
J gene: TRBJ2-3
CDR3 protein: CASSVPSGSSDTQYF
CDR3 DNA: TGTGCCAGCAGCGTACCTAGCGGGAGCTCAGATACGCAGTATTTT

clone size: -
D gene: TRBD2
V gene: TRBV2
J gene: TRBJ2-7
CDR3 protein: CASREGLAATYEQYF
CDR3 DNA: TGTGCCAGCAGGGAAGGACTAGCAGCGACCTACGAGCAGTACTTC

clone size: once
D gene: -
V gene: TRBV28
J gene: TRBJ2-6
CDR3 protein: CASSWDNESSGANVLTF
CDR3 DNA: TGTGCCAGCAGTTGGGACAACGAGAGCTCTGGGGCCAACGTCCTGACTTTC

clone size: many
D gene: -
V gene: TRBV2
J gene: TRBJ1-2
CDR3 protein: CASSETVYGYTF
CDR3 DNA: TGTGCCAGCAGTGAGACTGTATATGGCTACACCTTC

clone size: -
D gene: TRBD2
V gene: TRBV4-1
J gene: TRBJ2-5
CDR3 protein: CASSHDQTGGISGSNQETQYF
CDR3 DNA: TGCGCCAGCAGCCATGATCAAACGGGGGGAATTAGCGGGAGTAACCAAGAGACCCAGTACTTC

clone size: -
D gene: -
V gene: TRBV25-1
J gene: TRBJ1-1
CDR3 protein: CASSPLATGRDTEAFF
CDR3 DNA: TGTGCCAGCAGTCCTCTTGCGACAGGCCGGGACACTGAAGCTTTCTTT

clone size: -
D gene: TRBD2
V gene: TRBV5-4
J gene: TRBJ2-3
CDR3 protein: CASSLEGSGGATDTQYF
CDR3 DNA: TGTGCCAGCAGCCTGGAGGGTAGCGGGGGGGCGACAGATACGCAGTATTTT

clone size: -
D gene: -
V gene: TRBV28
J gene: TRBJ1-2
CDR3 protein: CASSPAGRGYTF
CDR3 DNA: TGTGCCAGCAGTCCCGCGGGGCGAGGCTACACCTTC

clone size: -
D gene: TRBD1
V gene: TRBV6-5
J gene: TRBJ1-1
CDR3 protein: CASRPRGRITEAFF
CDR3 DNA: TGTGCCAGCCGCCCCAGGGGGCGAATCACTGAAGCTTTCTTT

clone size: -
D gene: -
V gene: TRBV5-1
J gene: TRBJ2-3
CDR3 protein: CASSLDGTYTDTQYF
CDR3 DNA: TGCGCCAGCAGCTTGGATGGGACTTACACAGATACGCAGTATTTT